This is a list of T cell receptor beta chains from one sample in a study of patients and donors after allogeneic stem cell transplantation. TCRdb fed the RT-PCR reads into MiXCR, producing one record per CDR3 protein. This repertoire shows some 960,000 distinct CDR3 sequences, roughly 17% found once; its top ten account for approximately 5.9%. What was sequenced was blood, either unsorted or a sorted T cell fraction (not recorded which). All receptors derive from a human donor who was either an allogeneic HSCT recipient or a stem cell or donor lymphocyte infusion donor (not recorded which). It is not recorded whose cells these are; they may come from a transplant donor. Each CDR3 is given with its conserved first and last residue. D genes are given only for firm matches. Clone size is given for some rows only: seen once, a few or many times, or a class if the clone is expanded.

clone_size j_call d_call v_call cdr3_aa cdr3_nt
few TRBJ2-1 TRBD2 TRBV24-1 CATSLAGQNGNEQFF TGTGCCACCAGTTTAGCGGGGCAGAATGGAAATGAGCAGTTCTTC
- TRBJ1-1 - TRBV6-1 CASSEGPSGHTEAFF TGTGCCAGCAGTGAAGGGCCATCGGGTCACACTGAAGCTTTCTTT
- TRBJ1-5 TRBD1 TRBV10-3 CASRGRGRGQPQHF TGTGCCTCCAGGGGGCGGGGCCGGGGTCAGCCCCAGCATTTT
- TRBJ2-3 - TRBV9 CASSPTVKAGGLTDTQYF TGTGCCAGCAGCCCGACCGTGAAGGCGGGCGGGCTTACAGATACGCAGTATTTT
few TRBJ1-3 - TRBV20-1 CSARGRDPVSGNTIYF TGCAGTGCTAGAGGCAGGGACCCCGTCTCTGGAAACACCATATATTTT
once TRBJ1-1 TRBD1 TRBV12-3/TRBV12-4 CASSFTRDRDTEAFF TGTGCCAGCAGCTTCACCCGGGACAGGGACACTGAAGCTTTCTTT
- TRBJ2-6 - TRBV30 CAWSVPRAGANVLTF TGTGCCTGGAGTGTCCCCCGGGCAGGGGCCAACGTCCTGACTTTC
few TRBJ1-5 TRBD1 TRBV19 CASSITWEQGNQPQHF TGTGCCAGTAGTATCACTTGGGAACAGGGGAACCAGCCCCAGCATTTT
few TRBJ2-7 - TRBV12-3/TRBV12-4 CASSIEVGTGAMREQYF TGTGCCAGCAGTATAGAAGTGGGGACTGGGGCGATGCGCGAGCAGTACTTC
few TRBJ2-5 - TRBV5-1 CASENGDSRRETQYF TGCGCCAGCGAAAACGGGGATAGCCGGCGAGAGACCCAGTACTTC
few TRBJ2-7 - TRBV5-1 CASSLDVMTGRIYEQYF TGCGCCAGCAGCTTGGATGTAATGACAGGCCGAATCTACGAGCAGTACTTC
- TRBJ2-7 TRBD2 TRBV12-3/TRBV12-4 CASNTQREREQYF TGTGCCAGCAACACTCAGCGGGAGCGCGAGCAGTACTTC
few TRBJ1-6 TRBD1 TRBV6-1 CASSRGRGGSPLHF TGTGCCAGCAGTCGGGGCAGGGGGGGTTCACCCCTCCACTTT
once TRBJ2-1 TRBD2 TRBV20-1 CSAPFRGGASLNEQFF TGCAGTGCCCCCTTTCGGGGGGGGGCCAGTTTGAATGAGCAGTTCTTC
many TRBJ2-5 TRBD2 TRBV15 CATSRGGEGTQYF TGTGCCACCAGCAGAGGTGGGGAGGGGACCCAGTACTTC
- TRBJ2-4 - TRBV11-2 CASSLGFKNIQYF TGTGCCAGCAGCTTGGGGTTCAAAAACATTCAGTACTTC
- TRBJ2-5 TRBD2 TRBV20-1 CSARPTSGEETQYF TGCAGTGCTAGACCGACTAGCGGCGAAGAGACCCAGTACTTC
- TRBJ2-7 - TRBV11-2 CASSPSVTVSYEQYF TGTGCCAGCAGCCCCTCGGTTACAGTTAGCTACGAGCAGTACTTC
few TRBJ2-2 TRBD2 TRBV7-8 CASSGRSGGASTGELFF TGTGCCAGCAGCGGCCGAAGCGGGGGGGCATCAACCGGGGAGCTGTTTTTT
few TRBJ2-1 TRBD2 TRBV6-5 CASSSREGYYNEQFF TGTGCCAGCAGTTCGCGGGAGGGCTACTACAATGAGCAGTTCTTC
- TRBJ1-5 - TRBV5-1 CVGGAGKISQPQHF TGCGTGGGGGGGGCGGGGAAGATCAGTCAGCCCCAGCATTTT
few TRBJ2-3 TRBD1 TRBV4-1 CASSQDLRTGGRADTQYF TGCGCCAGCAGCCAAGATCTAAGAACAGGGGGTAGGGCAGATACGCAGTATTTT
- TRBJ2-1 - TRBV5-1 CASGAGNRQFF TGCGCCAGCGGGGCGGGAAATCGGCAGTTCTTC
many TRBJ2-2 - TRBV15 CATSILRSKTTGELFF TGTGCCACCAGCATACTGCGGAGCAAAACCACCGGGGAGCTGTTTTTT
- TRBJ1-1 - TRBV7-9 CASSLRAGAKSEAFF TGTGCCAGCAGCTTAAGAGCAGGGGCAAAAAGTGAAGCTTTCTTT
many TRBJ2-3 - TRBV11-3 CASSLGGRGTDTQYF TGTGCCAGCAGCTTAGGGGGCCGGGGCACAGATACGCAGTATTTT
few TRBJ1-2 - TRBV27 CASSLRPLDGYTF TGTGCCAGCAGTTTAAGGCCTCTGGACGGCTACACCTTC
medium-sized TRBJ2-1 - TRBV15 CATSRDQALDEQFF TGTGCCACCAGCAGAGATCAGGCCTTGGATGAGCAGTTCTTC
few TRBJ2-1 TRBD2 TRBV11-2 CASSLTRGGRGYNEQFF TGTGCCAGCAGCTTAACGAGGGGCGGGAGGGGGTACAATGAGCAGTTCTTC
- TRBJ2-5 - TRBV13 CASSLGLASPGTQYF TGTGCCAGCAGCTTAGGATTAGCGTCCCCCGGGACCCAGTACTTC
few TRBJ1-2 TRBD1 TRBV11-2 CASSLVLGQGYGYTF TGTGCCAGCAGCTTAGTTTTGGGACAGGGGTACGGCTACACCTTC
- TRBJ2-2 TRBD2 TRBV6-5 CASSYSTSGRDDGELFF TGTGCCAGCAGTTACTCGACTAGCGGGAGGGATGACGGGGAGCTGTTTTTT
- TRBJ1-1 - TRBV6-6 CASSSAEAFF TGTGCCAGCAGTTCCGCTGAAGCTTTCTTT
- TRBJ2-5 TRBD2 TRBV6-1 CASSQFGTSGETQYF TGTGCCAGCAGCCAGTTTGGGACTAGCGGTGAGACCCAGTACTTC
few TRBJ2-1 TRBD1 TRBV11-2 CASSYRTGDLIWEQFF TGTGCCAGCAGCTACCGGACAGGCGACCTCATTTGGGAGCAGTTCTTC
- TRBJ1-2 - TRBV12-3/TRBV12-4 CASLPRGVAYGYTF TGTGCCAGCCTACCTAGGGGGGTGGCCTATGGCTACACCTTC
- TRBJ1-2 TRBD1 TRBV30 CAWDRGNYGYTF TGTGCCTGGGACAGGGGCAACTATGGCTACACCTTC
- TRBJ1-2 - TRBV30 CAWDRRFYGYTF TGTGCCTGGGACCGGAGGTTCTATGGCTACACCTTC